One and the same sample provided the 5 T cell receptor beta chains below, sequenced in a study of shared clonotypes between healthy human individuals. Terminally differentiated effector memory CD45RA+ cells were excluded by CCR7 positive selection of CD45RO-negative cells. Clones were read by immunoSEQ multiplex PCR, and TCRdb kept only the in-frame ones, dropping some. Among around 2.1 million clones, about 93% were seen once, and the ten largest hold more than 1.5%. Sequencing was performed on naive CD8+ T cells from PBMCs. Receptors were obtained from a man aged 18 to 30 in good health. Some clones in this sample may be carry-over from other donors' samples.

The chain couples TRBV19 to TRBJ1-1; D not resolved. Trimming removed 5 bases at V and 6 bases at J, with 7 bases between. The V gene's germline CDR1 is LNHDA and CDR2 SQIVND (reference sequence). The CDR3 contains 11 residues. CDR3 residues: CASSGWPEAFF. CDR3 coding DNA: TGTGCCAGTAGTGGATGGCCTGAAGCTTTCTTT.

The chain uses TRBV25-1 and TRBJ2-1; 10 bases are a match to TRBD2. The CDR3 has 14 residues. Trimming removed 4 bases from V and 9 bases from J; junction bases left unmatched: 6. CDR1 MGHDK and CDR2 SYGVNS come from the germline V gene. The CDR3 here is CASSGQREGGEQFF. The CDR3 DNA reads as TGTGCCAGCAGTGGTCAGCGGGAGGGCGGTGAGCAGTTCTTC.

This sequence joins TRBV9 and TRBJ2-7; 8 bases are a match to TRBD2. CDR1 and CDR2 (germline): SGDLS, YYNGEE. The CDR3 runs 15 residues. Unmatched junction bases numbered 6, after V lost 4 bases and J lost 0 bases. CDR3 bases: TGTGCCAGCAGCCCCCCCACTAGCGGCTCCTACGAGCAGTACTTC. This gives the protein CASSPPTSGSYEQYF.

This clone was detected once. The rearrangement links TRBV5-6 to TRBJ2-4; D not resolved. This CDR3 has 14 amino acids. Germline CDR1 and CDR2: SGHDT and YYEEEE. V was trimmed by 3 bases and J by 0 bases, leaving 7 bases between them. The DNA for the CDR3 is TGTGCCAGCAGCTCGGCTCTAGCCAAAAACATTCAGTACTTC. This encodes CASSSALAKNIQYF.

J is TRBJ1-1 and V is TRBV7-3; unclear D gene. The germline gives CDR1 SGHTA, CDR2 FQGTGA. The CDR3 runs to 15 residues. V was trimmed by 1 base and J by 8 bases, leaving 17 bases between them. This CDR3 is CASSLILGGRGEAFF. CDR3 DNA sequence: TGTGCCAGCAGCTTAATTTTGGGAGGGCGCGGGGAAGCTTTCTTT. Full variable domain (remainder filled in from reference TRBV7-3 and TRBJ1-1): GAGVSQTPSNKVTEKGKYVELRCDPISGHTALYWYRQSLGQGPEFLIYFQGTGAADDSGLPNDRFFAVRPEGSVSTLKIQRTERGDSAVYLCASSLILGGRGEAFFGQGTRLTVV.